These 20 T cell receptor beta chains share one sample of origin, sequenced in a study of shared clonotypes between healthy human individuals (dated by TCRdb to the early 2020s). The library was produced with the immunoSEQ multiplex PCR assay. TCRdb carries this immuneACCESS record with in-frame sequences only. Its versions omit some clonotypes, under half of them owing to an unresolved V gene in the studies checked, with the rest unexplained. The sample table contains 650,000 to 750,000 clones; only one count was recorded for about two thirds of them. The top ten hold 1.8% of the sample. Sequencing was performed on memory CD4+ T cells sorted from blood. The cell subset or site tag for this specimen amounts to: CD45RA-negative fraction. The receptors come from a woman in her twenties or thirties in good health.

The V call is TRBV2, the J call TRBJ2-4, with unresolved D. Germline-derived CDR1 and CDR2 are SNHLY and FYNNEI. V shed 5 bases and J shed 6 bases, with 14 bases lying between them. The CDR3 length is 14 residues. The CDR3 coding sequence is TGTGCCAGCAGTATTACCAGCGCTTTAAACATTCAGTACTTC. This codes for CASSITSALNIQYF.

The table lists this clone with a few counts. V usage is TRBV2 and J usage is TRBJ2-1; weak D call: TRBD2 (6 bases). The CDR3 covers 17 residues. V shed 2 bases and J shed 7 bases, with 21 bases lying between them. Germline CDR1 is SNHLY and CDR2 is FYNNEI. The CDR3 sequence is CASSEPARDWRDNEQFF. Written as DNA, the CDR3 is TGTGCCAGCAGTGAACCTGCCCGGGACTGGCGGGATAATGAGCAGTTCTTC.

A note on this clone: One junction end disagrees with the germline gene, perhaps due to a read error. For the CDR3, the DNA is TGCGCCAGCCGCTTGTTAGCGGTCTACATAAATGAGCAGTTCTTC. This sequence encodes CASRLLAVYINEQFF. The V call is TRBV5-1, the J call TRBJ2-1, with a weak D call TRBD2 (6 bases). The V gene's germline CDR1 is SGHRS and CDR2 YFSETQ. The CDR3 consists of 15 residues. Drawing the rest from reference TRBV5-1 and TRBJ2-1, the complete variable domain is KAGVTQTPRYLIKTRGQQVTLSCSPISGHRSVSWYQQTPGQGLQFLFEYFSETQRNKGNFPGRFSGRQFSNSRSEMNVSTLELGDSALYLCASRLLAVYINEQFFGPGTRLTVL.

V and J are TRBV11-3 and TRBJ2-2; 9 bases fit TRBD2. The CDR3 runs 14 residues. V was clipped by 4 bases and J by 6 bases; unmatched bases: 3. The germline CDR1 and CDR2 sequences are SGHNT and YENEEA. The DNA for the CDR3 is TGTGCCAGCAGCTCGGGACTAGCTGCCGGGGAGCTGTTTTTT. Translation gives CASSSGLAAGELFF.

Concerning this clone itself: The sample contains more than one DNA sequence encoding this CDR3. This chain connects TRBV5-1 to TRBJ1-3, with a weak D call TRBD1 (6 bases). V was trimmed by 4 bases and J by 4 bases, leaving 12 bases between them. Germline V CDR1 and CDR2: SGHRS, YFSETQ. The CDR3 runs 14 residues. Here the CDR3 DNA reads TGCGCCAGCAGCGCCGGGACATCGGGAAACACCATATATTTT. Protein sequence: CASSAGTSGNTIYF.

This chain connects TRBV27 to TRBJ2-7; D is tentatively TRBD1 or TRBD2 (5 bases each). The CDR3 covers 15 residues. CDR1 and CDR2 from the germline V gene are MNHEY and SMNVEV (reference sequence). The V and J ends lost 3 bases and 3 bases respectively, with 15 bases between them. The CDR3 sequence is CASSLGPGLNYEQYF. The CDR3 DNA is TGTGCCAGCAGTTTGGGGCCTGGACTGAACTACGAGCAGTACTTC.

The rearrangement links TRBV7-2 to TRBJ1-5; maybe TRBD1 (5 bases). CDR1 is SGHTA, CDR2 FQGNSA, per germline. The CDR3 runs to 14 residues. Trimming took off 2 bases at V and 7 bases at J, with 12 bases between the two ends. The CDR3 loop reads CASSLYGANQPQHF. Written as DNA, the CDR3 is TGTGCCAGCAGCTTATACGGGGCAAACCAGCCCCAGCATTTT.

J is TRBJ1-1 and V is TRBV27; D is unresolved. V lost 10 bases, J lost 6 bases, and 18 bases lay in between. The CDR3 runs 13 residues. CDR1 and CDR2 (germline): MNHEY, SMNVEV (reference sequence). CDR3 in DNA: TGTGCCACCCGACGGAAACACGGCCCTGAAGCTTTCTTT. As protein: CATRRKHGPEAFF.

This chain uses TRBV5-1 with TRBJ2-7, with 9 nucleotides matching TRBD1. Germline-derived CDR1 and CDR2 are SGHRS and YFSETQ. The CDR3 covers 16 residues. Trimming cost V 0 bases and J 2 bases; bases outside gene matches: 6. The CDR3 DNA sequence: TGCGCCAGCAGCTTGGTATCGGGACAGGGAGCCTACGAGCAGTACTTC. Translated: CASSLVSGQGAYEQYF.

CDR3 protein: CASGQGTKGSEQYF. In DNA form, the CDR3 reads TGTGCCAGCGGACAGGGGACTAAGGGCTCCGAGCAGTACTTC. V and J are TRBV7-8 and TRBJ2-7; TRBD1 aligns across 9 bases. The CDR3 totals 14 residues. CDR1 SGHVS and CDR2 FQNEAQ come from the germline V gene. V was pared by 8 bases and J by 6 bases, with 11 bases of the junction left unmatched.

The chain employs TRBV7-8 and TRBJ1-5; no firm D call. V was trimmed by 0 bases and J by 6 bases, leaving 15 bases between them. CDR1 is SGHVS and CDR2 is FQNEAQ in the germline V gene. The CDR3 covers 16 residues. The CDR3 is CASSLAVQVAGQPQHF. The CDR3 bases are TGTGCCAGCAGCTTAGCGGTCCAAGTGGCTGGTCAGCCCCAGCATTTT.

This clone has more than one count but fewer than ten. This chain joins TRBV7-2 and TRBJ2-2; possibly TRBD2 for D (5 bases). Germline lookup yields CDR1 SGHTA and CDR2 FQGNSA. Trimming removed 7 bases at V and 1 base at J, with 7 bases between. The CDR3 totals 13 residues. The CDR3 region is CASTRGNTGELFF. CDR3 bases: TGTGCCAGCACTCGGGGGAACACCGGGGAGCTGTTTTTT.

V is TRBV6-5 and J is TRBJ2-1, with D uncertain. CDR3 length equals 14 residues. V lost 8 bases, J lost 6 bases, and 17 bases lay in between. Germline V CDR1 and CDR2: MNHEY, SVGAGI. The CDR3: CASARKWASNEQFF. The CDR3 coding sequence is TGTGCCAGCGCGAGAAAGTGGGCTTCCAATGAGCAGTTCTTC.

The sample holds a few counts of this clone. Other DNA sequences from this sample encode an identical CDR3 as well. The chain uses TRBV5-1 and TRBJ2-2; tentatively, D is TRBD1 or TRBD2 (5 bases each). The germline V and J ends were trimmed by 3 bases and 4 bases, with 10 bases remaining between them. The CDR3 has 14 residues. The germline gives CDR1 SGHRS, CDR2 YFSETQ. The CDR3 sequence is CASSYGTATGELFF. The DNA of the CDR3 is TGCGCCAGCAGCTATGGGACCGCCACCGGGGAGCTGTTTTTT.

The rearrangement joins TRBV5-1 to TRBJ1-1; D is unclear. The V gene lost 0 bases and the J gene lost 7 bases, with 13 bases spanning the gap. This CDR3 has 14 residues. Germline V lookup: CDR1 SGHRS, CDR2 YFSETQ. CDR3 sequence (DNA): TGCGCCAGCAGCTTGGGAGATGAACAAAATGAAGCTTTCTTT. Its protein product is CASSLGDEQNEAFF.

V gene TRBV5-1 combines with J gene TRBJ2-7; 7 nucleotides agree with TRBD2. Trimming cost V 5 bases and J 0 bases; bases outside gene matches: 23. The CDR3 sequence is 20 residues long. Germline values: CDR1 SGHRS, CDR2 YFSETQ. The CDR3 here is CASRPSAAPPGGGSSYEQYF. The DNA of the CDR3 is TGCGCCAGCAGGCCGTCCGCAGCTCCGCCAGGTGGCGGGAGCTCCTACGAGCAGTACTTC.

Concerning this clone itself: This sample also contains other DNA sequences that code for the same CDR3. This chain joins TRBV19 and TRBJ1-1, with D hard to call. The CDR3 loop spans 13 amino acids. V dropped 3 bases and J dropped 0 bases, with 5 bases sitting between them. Per the germline V gene, CDR1 is LNHDA and CDR2 is SQIVND (reference sequence). In DNA, the CDR3 is TGTGCCAGTAGTATCCAGGTGAACACTGAAGCTTTCTTT. It yields the protein CASSIQVNTEAFF.

With regard to this clone: This clone may be a read error of a much larger clone one base away. This sample also contains other DNA sequences that code for the same CDR3. CDR3 bases: TGTGCCAGCAGCCCCCAGCGGGACTCCTACGAGCAGTACTTC. It codes for CASSPQRDSYEQYF. The chain combines TRBV7-3 with TRBJ2-7; 7 nucleotides agree with TRBD2. The trim removed 5 bases at V and 0 bases at J, leaving 4 bases unmatched. In germline, CDR1 is SGHTA, CDR2 FQGTGA. The CDR3 spans 14 residues.

The chain couples TRBV4-2 to TRBJ2-2, with D possibly called TRBD1 or TRBD2 (5 bases each). In germline, CDR1 is LGHNA, CDR2 YNFKEQ. Trimming took 4 bases from V and 0 from J, leaving 21 bases between them. The CDR3 is made up of 19 amino acids. CDR3 nucleotides: TGTGCCAGCAGCCCTCGGTGGGGGACGGCCAGTACGAACACCGGGGAGCTGTTTTTT. This encodes CASSPRWGTASTNTGELFF.

This CDR3 is CASSLGTLFSYEQYF. In nucleotides, the CDR3 is TGTGCCAGCAGCTTAGGGACCTTATTCTCCTACGAGCAGTACTTC. The rearrangement uses TRBV11-2 and TRBJ2-7; the D is unclear. The CDR3 extends over 15 amino acids. V lost 1 base and J lost 0, with 10 bases in between. CDR1 and CDR2 from the germline V gene are SGHAT and FQNNGV.